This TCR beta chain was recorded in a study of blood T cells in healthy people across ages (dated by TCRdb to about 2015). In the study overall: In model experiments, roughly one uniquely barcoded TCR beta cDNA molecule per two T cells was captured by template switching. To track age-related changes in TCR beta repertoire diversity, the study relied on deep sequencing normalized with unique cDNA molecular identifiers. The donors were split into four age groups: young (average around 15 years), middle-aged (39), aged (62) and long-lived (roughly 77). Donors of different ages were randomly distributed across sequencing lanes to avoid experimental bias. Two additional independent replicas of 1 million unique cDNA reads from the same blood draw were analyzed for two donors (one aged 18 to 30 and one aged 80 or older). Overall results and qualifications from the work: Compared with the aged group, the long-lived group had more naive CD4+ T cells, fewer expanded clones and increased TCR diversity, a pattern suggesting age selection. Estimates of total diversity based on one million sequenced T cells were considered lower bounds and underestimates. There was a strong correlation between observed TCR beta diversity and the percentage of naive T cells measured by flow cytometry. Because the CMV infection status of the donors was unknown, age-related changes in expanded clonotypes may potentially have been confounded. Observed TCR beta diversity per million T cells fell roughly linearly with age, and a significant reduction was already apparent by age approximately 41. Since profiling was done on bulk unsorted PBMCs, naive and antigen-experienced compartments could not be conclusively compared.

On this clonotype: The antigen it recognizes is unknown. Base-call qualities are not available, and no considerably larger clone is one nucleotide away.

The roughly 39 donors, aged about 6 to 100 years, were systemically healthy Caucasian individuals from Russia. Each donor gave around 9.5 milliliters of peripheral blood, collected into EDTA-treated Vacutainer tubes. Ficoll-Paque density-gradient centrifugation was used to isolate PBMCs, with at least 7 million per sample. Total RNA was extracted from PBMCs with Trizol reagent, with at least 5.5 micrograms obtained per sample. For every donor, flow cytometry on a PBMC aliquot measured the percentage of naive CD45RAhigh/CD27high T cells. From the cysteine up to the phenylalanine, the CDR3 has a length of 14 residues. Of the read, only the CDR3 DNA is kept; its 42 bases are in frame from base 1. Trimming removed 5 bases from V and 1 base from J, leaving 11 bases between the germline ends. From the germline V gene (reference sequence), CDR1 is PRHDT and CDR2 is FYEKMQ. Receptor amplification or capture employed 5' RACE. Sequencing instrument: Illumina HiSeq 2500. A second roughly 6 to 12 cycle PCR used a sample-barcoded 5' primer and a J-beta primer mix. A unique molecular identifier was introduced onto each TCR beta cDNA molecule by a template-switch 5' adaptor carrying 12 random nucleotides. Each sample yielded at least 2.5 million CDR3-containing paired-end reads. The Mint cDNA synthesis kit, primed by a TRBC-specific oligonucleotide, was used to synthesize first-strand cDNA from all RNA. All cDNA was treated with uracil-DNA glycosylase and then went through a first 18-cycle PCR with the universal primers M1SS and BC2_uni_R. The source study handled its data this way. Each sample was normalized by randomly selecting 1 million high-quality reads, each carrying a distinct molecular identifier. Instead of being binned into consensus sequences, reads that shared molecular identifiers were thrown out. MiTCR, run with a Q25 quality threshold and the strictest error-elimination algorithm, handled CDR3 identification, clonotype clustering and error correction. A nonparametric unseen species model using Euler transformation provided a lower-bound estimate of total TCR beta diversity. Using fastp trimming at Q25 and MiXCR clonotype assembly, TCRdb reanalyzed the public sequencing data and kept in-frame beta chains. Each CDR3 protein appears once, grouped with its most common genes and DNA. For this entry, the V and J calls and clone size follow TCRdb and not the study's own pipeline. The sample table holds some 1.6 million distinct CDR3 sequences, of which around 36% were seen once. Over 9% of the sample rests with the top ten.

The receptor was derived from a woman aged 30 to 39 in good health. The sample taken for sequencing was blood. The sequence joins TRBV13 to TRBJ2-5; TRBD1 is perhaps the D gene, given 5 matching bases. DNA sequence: TGTGCCAGCAGCCCCCCCGACAGCCAAGAGACCCAGTACTTC. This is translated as CASSPPDSQETQYF.